Presented here are 25 T cell receptor beta chains from one specimen sequenced in a study of blood T cell repertoires in COVID-19. Measured with immunoSEQ multiplex PCR; TCRdb has only the in-frame clones, and not every one. The table lists under 200,000 clones, 70% to 90% of them singletons, with approximately 7% in the top ten. Sequenced: peripheral blood. These receptors were collected from a man aged 45-60 years with active or convalescent COVID-19.

The chain links TRBV7-8 to TRBJ2-7; D perhaps matches TRBD2 (6 bases). CDR3 length equals 14 residues. Deletions cut 7 bases from V and 2 bases from J, with 15 bases between. The germline V gene has CDR1 SGHVS and CDR2 FQNEAQ. The CDR3 sequence is CASTPSGQPYEQYF. The CDR3 DNA reads TGTGCCAGCACCCCAAGCGGGCAACCCTACGAGCAGTACTTC.

This sequence joins TRBV24-1 and TRBJ2-5, with D uncertain. The CDR3 spans 14 residues. Germline V gene lookup returns CDR1 KGHDR and CDR2 SFDVKD. V was shortened by 1 base and J by 2 bases, with 7 bases between the two germline ends. Written as DNA, the CDR3 is TGTGCCACCAGTGATTTTAAGCGTCAAGAGACCCAGTACTTC. Protein sequence: CATSDFKRQETQYF.

This chain uses TRBV4-2 with TRBJ1-1; a weak D match, TRBD1 (5 bases). Germline lookup yields CDR1 LGHNA and CDR2 YNFKEQ. The V gene lost 0 bases and the J gene lost 3 bases, with 11 bases spanning the gap. The CDR3 is 15 amino acids. The CDR3 is CASSQEGGRDTEAFF. CDR3 in DNA: TGTGCCAGCAGCCAAGAGGGGGGGAGGGACACTGAAGCTTTCTTT.

The rearrangement joins TRBV4-1 to TRBJ1-1; maybe TRBD1 (6 bases). The CDR3 extends over 16 amino acids. In germline, CDR1 is MGHRA, CDR2 YSYEKL. The germline V and J ends were trimmed by 4 bases and 1 base, with 16 bases remaining between them. In nucleotides, the CDR3 is TGCGCCAGCAGCCTTTCGACCCGGGGGGCGAACACTGAAGCTTTCTTT. Its translation: CASSLSTRGANTEAFF.

The chain carries TRBV21-1 and TRBJ2-1; the table's D call, TRBD2, was not checked against the DNA. TRBV21-1 has pseudogene status. There are 15 residues in the CDR3. The CDR3 DNA is TGTGCCAGCAGCAAAGTTAGCGGGGGGAGGAATGAGCAGTTCTTC. This codes for CASSKVSGGRNEQFF.

The chain joins TRBV18 to TRBJ1-1; TRBD1 might be the D (6 bases). The V end lost 8 bases, the J end lost 0 bases, and 10 bases lay between the germline ends. Germline CDR1 and CDR2: KGHSH and LQKENI. The CDR3 contains 13 residues. CDR3 DNA sequence: TGTGCCAGCACCGGGACACTGAACACTGAAGCTTTCTTT. Amino acids: CASTGTLNTEAFF.

The chain carries TRBV20-1 and TRBJ2-5; D is perhaps TRBD2 (5 bases). Germline V CDR1 and CDR2: DFQATT, SNEGSKA (reference sequence). The CDR3 covers 11 residues. The CDR3 nucleotides are TGCAGCCGGGGTTATGGAGAGACCCAGTACTTC. Protein sequence: CSRGYGETQYF.

The V call is TRBV6-5, the J call TRBJ2-5; 12 bases align to TRBD2. V gave up 6 bases and J gave up 5 bases; unmatched junction bases: 7. Germline V gene lookup returns CDR1 MNHEY and CDR2 SVGAGI. The CDR3 spans 15 residues. The CDR3 reads CASRKGLAGLETQYF. CDR3 bases: TGTGCCAGCAGGAAGGGACTAGCGGGTTTGGAGACCCAGTACTTC.

The chain carries TRBV24-1 and TRBJ1-2; D is unresolved. Germline CDR1 reads KGHDR; CDR2 reads SFDVKD. The CDR3 totals 14 residues. V shed 3 bases and J shed 2 bases, with 9 bases lying between them. CDR3: CATSDPGSNYGYTF. CDR3 nucleotide sequence: TGTGCCACCAGTGATCCAGGCTCGAACTATGGCTACACCTTC.

The rearrangement joins TRBV6-1 to TRBJ1-5, with D unresolved. CDR1 MNHNS and CDR2 SASEGT come from the germline V gene. Trimming removed 0 bases from V and 3 bases from J, with 15 bases in between. CDR3 size: 17 residues. This CDR3 is CASSEASPTVLNQPQHF. DNA for the CDR3: TGTGCCAGCAGTGAAGCTTCCCCAACGGTCCTCAATCAGCCCCAGCATTTT.

The genes are TRBV5-6 and TRBJ1-5; possibly TRBD1 for D (5 bases). Germline V gene sequence: CDR1 SGHDT, CDR2 YYEEEE. The CDR3 loop spans 15 amino acids. V was pared by 4 bases and J by 1 base, with 12 bases between. The CDR3 coding sequence is TGTGCCAGCAGCCTGGGACTGGAAAGCAATCAGCCCCAGCATTTT. Translated: CASSLGLESNQPQHF.

The chain links TRBV6-2 or TRBV6-3 to TRBJ2-7; TRBD1 aligns across 8 bases. CDR3 length: 13 amino acids. Germline V lookup: CDR1 MNHEY, CDR2 SVGEGT. After removal of 5 bases from V and 3 bases from J, the junction contained 3 bases not matched to a gene. The CDR3 sequence is CASSTDRVYEQYF. CDR3 DNA: TGTGCCAGCAGTACGGACAGGGTCTACGAGCAGTACTTC.

The chain couples TRBV7-9 to TRBJ2-2, with a tentative D call TRBD2 (6 bases). The CDR3 totals 13 residues. Trimming removed 7 bases at V and 5 bases at J, with 11 bases between. The germline V gene has CDR1 SEHNR and CDR2 FQNEAQ (reference sequence). CDR3 sequence reads: CASTGRGTGELFF. Here the CDR3 DNA reads TGTGCCAGCACTGGGCGGGGTACCGGGGAGCTGTTTTTT.

The chain joins TRBV30 to TRBJ2-3, with 9 bases that match TRBD2. V trimming: 0 bases; J trimming: 4 bases; junction bases outside the gene matches: 14. There are 18 residues in the CDR3. Germline V CDR1 and CDR2: GTSNPN, SVGIG (reference sequence). The CDR3 DNA sequence: TGTGCCTGGAGTGTCCCAACTGGGGGACTAGCAGTAGCAGATACGCAGTATTTT. It codes for CAWSVPTGGLAVADTQYF.

This clone was seen a few times. This chain uses TRBV7-9 with TRBJ1-2; a possible D gene is TRBD1 (5 bases). The CDR3 spans 18 residues. Between the trimmed V and J ends, which lost 5 bases and 0 bases, there was a span of 22 bases. Germline CDR1 SEHNR, CDR2 FQNEAQ (reference sequence). Here the CDR3 reads CASSLDRGLVRANYGYTF. CDR3 bases: TGTGCCAGCAGCCTCGACAGAGGATTAGTAAGAGCTAACTATGGCTACACCTTC.

This chain joins TRBV18 and TRBJ1-2, with D maybe TRBD1 (5 bases). The CDR3 totals 13 residues. The germline gives CDR1 KGHSH, CDR2 LQKENI. Trimming left V 3 bases short and J 5 bases short, with 10 bases between. CDR3 sequence: CASSPGQEYGYTF. For the CDR3, the DNA is TGTGCCAGCTCACCGGGGCAGGAGTATGGCTACACCTTC.

The CDR3 bases are TGTGCCAGCAGCTGGGGGACAGGAGGGGACACTGAAGCTTTCTTT. Translating gives CASSWGTGGDTEAFF. The chain recombines TRBV5-6 with TRBJ1-1; TRBD1 matches 8 bases. The length of the CDR3 is 15 residues. Trimming removed 3 bases from V and 3 bases from J; junction bases left unmatched: 7. Looked up from germline, CDR1 is SGHDT and CDR2 is YYEEEE.

The chain joins TRBV30 to TRBJ2-1; D gene uncertain. The CDR3 spans 11 residues. V was trimmed by 1 base and J by 8 bases, leaving 6 bases between them. The germline CDR1 and CDR2 sequences are GTSNPN and SVGIG (reference sequence). CDR3 residues: CAWSGRHEQFF. The CDR3 DNA follows: TGTGCCTGGAGTGGGAGACATGAGCAGTTCTTC.

This chain connects TRBV11-2 to TRBJ2-7; D might be TRBD2 (7 bases). This CDR3 is built from 14 residues. From germline, CDR1 is SGHAT and CDR2 FQNNGV. The V end was cut by 5 bases, the J end by 6 bases, with 17 bases between. CDR3 DNA sequence: TGTGCCAGCAGCAGCCCCAGGGGCGGGGGCGAGCAGTACTTC. It yields the protein CASSSPRGGGEQYF. Drawing the rest from reference TRBV11-2 and TRBJ2-7, the complete variable domain is EAGVAQSPRYKIIEKRQSVAFWCNPISGHATLYWYQQILGQGPKLLIQFQNNGVVDDSQLPKDRFSAERLKGVDSTLKIQPAKLEDSAVYLCASSSPRGGGEQYFGPGTRLTVT.

V gene TRBV5-1 combines with J gene TRBJ2-5; 12 bases match TRBD2. The CDR3 extends over 15 amino acids. V trimming: 0 bases; J trimming: 12 bases; junction bases outside the gene matches: 9. Germline V gene data show CDR1 as SGHRS and CDR2 as YFSETQ. The CDR3, as DNA: TGCGCCAGCAGCTTGGACTGGACTAGCGGGGATAACAAGTACTTC. This sequence encodes CASSLDWTSGDNKYF.

The V call is TRBV5-1, the J call TRBJ2-2; 8 nucleotides agree with TRBD2. V gave up 1 base and J gave up 4 bases; unmatched junction bases: 0. The CDR3 length is 14 residues. Germline V gene sequence: CDR1 SGHRS, CDR2 YFSETQ. The CDR3 region has the DNA TGCGCCAGCAGCTTGCTAGCGGGCACCGGGGAGCTGTTTTTT. Translation: CASSLLAGTGELFF. The full variable domain, rest sourced from reference TRBV5-1 and TRBJ2-2, is KAGVTQTPRYLIKTRGQQVTLSCSPISGHRSVSWYQQTPGQGLQFLFEYFSETQRNKGNFPGRFSGRQFSNSRSEMNVSTLELGDSALYLCASSLLAGTGELFFGEGSRLTVL.

CDR3: CASSIYGQGDGYTF. For the CDR3, the DNA is TGTGCCAGTAGTATTTACGGACAGGGAGATGGCTACACCTTC. This rearrangement joins TRBV19 to TRBJ1-2; 8 bases match TRBD1. Germline assignment: CDR1 LNHDA and CDR2 SQIVND (reference sequence). V was pared by 3 bases and J by 6 bases, with 6 bases of the junction left unmatched. This CDR3 has 14 residues.

The V call is TRBV3-1 (or the pseudogene TRBV3-2), the J call TRBJ2-5; TRBD1 matches 7 bases. Losses at the gene ends were 0 bases for V and 1 base for J; bases not matched to a gene: 2. The CDR3 is 15 residues long. The germline V gene encodes CDR1 LGHDT and CDR2 YNNKEL (reference sequence). As DNA, the CDR3 is TGTGCCAGCAGCCAAGAAGGACAGGCCCAAGAGACCCAGTACTTC. It encodes CASSQEGQAQETQYF.

CDR3 amino acids: CASSTDRVRGNTIYF. The CDR3 region has the DNA TGTGCCAGCAGTACCGACAGGGTGAGAGGAAACACCATATATTTT. The chain recombines TRBV5-6 with TRBJ1-3, with 7 nucleotides matching TRBD1. V lost 5 bases to trimming and J lost 4 bases; unmatched junction nucleotides: 9. This CDR3 comprises 15 residues. The V gene's germline CDR1 is SGHDT and CDR2 YYEEEE.

This clone was counted only a few times. The V gene is TRBV4-1, the J gene TRBJ2-2; weak D call: TRBD1 (7 bases). The V and J ends lost 5 bases and 6 bases respectively, with 16 bases between them. The CDR3 is 15 residues long. The germline V gene encodes CDR1 MGHRA and CDR2 YSYEKL. The DNA of the CDR3 is TGCGCCAGCAGCTCCCCCTCCAGGGGGGCCGGGGAGCTGTTTTTT. Translation: CASSSPSRGAGELFF.